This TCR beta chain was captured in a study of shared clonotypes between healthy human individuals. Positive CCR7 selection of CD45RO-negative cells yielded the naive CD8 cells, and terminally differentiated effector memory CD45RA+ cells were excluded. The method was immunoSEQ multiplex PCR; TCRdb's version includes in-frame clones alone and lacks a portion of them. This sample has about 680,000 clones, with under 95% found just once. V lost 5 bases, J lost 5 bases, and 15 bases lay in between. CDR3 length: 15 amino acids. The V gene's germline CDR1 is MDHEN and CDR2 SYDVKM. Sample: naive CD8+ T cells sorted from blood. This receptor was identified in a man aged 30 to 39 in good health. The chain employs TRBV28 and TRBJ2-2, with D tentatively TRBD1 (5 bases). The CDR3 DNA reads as TGTGCCAGCAGTCCCGACAGTTTTCTAACCGGGGAGCTGTTTTTT. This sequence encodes CASSPDSFLTGELFF.